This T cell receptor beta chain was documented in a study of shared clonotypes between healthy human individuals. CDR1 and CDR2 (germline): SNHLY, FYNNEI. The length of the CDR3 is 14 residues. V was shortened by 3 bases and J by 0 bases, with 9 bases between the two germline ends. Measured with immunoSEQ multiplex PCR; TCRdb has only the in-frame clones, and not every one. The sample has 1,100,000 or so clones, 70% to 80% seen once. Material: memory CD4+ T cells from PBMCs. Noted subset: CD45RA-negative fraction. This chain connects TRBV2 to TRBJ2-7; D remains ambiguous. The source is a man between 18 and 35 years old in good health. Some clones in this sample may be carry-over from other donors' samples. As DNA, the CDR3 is TGTGCCAGCAGTGACTGGACGAGCTCCTACGAGCAGTACTTC. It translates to CASSDWTSSYEQYF.